This T cell receptor (beta chain) was documented in a study of cytotoxic CD8 clonotypes in ibrutinib-treated CLL. The V segment lost 0 bases and the J segment 1 base; nucleotides outside the gene matches: 7. The CDR3 consists of 18 residues. Germline values: CDR1 MGHRA, CDR2 YSYEKL. Some clones are missing from TCRdb's copy, which holds only in-frame ones; the method was immunoSEQ multiplex PCR. Counted here are around 60,000 clones, approximately 62% occurring once; the ten biggest clones make up roughly 15%. Whole-study results and caveats: Baseline clonality, above age-matched healthy donor levels, tracked circulating CD8+ T-cell counts.

Regarding this clone: The antigen is unknown.

The sample here was PBMCs, taken after 12 months of ibrutinib treatment. The gene calls are TRBV4-1 and TRBJ2-2; 8 bases agree with TRBD1. The origin of this receptor is a human donor with chronic lymphocytic leukemia. This chain's CDR3 is CASSQDSGTGLNTGELFF. The CDR3 nucleotides are TGCGCCAGCAGCCAAGATTCGGGGACAGGTCTGAACACCGGGGAGCTGTTTTTT.